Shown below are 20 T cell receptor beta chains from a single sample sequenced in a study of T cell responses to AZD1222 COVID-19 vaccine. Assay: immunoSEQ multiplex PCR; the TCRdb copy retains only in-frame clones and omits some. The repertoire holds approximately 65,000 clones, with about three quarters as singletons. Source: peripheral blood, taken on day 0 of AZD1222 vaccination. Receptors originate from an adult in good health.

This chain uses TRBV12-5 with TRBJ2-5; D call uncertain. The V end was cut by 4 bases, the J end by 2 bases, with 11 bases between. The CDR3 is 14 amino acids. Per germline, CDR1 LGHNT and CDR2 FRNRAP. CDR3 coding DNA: TGTGCTAGTGGTTCGCGGCCGTTACAAGAGACCCAGTACTTC. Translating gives CASGSRPLQETQYF. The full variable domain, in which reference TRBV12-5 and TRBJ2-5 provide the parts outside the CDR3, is DARVTQTPRHKVTEMGQEVTMRCQPILGHNTVFWYRQTMMQGLELLAYFRNRAPLDDSGMPKDRFSAEMPDATLATLKIQPSEPRDSAVYFCASGSRPLQETQYFGPGTRLLVL.

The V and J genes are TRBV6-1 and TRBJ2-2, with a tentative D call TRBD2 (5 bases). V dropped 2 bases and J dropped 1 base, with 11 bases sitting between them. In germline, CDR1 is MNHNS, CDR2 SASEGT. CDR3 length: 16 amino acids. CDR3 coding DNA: TGTGCCAGCAGTGAATTGTCGGGGAAGAACACCGGGGAGCTGTTTTTT. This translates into CASSELSGKNTGELFF.

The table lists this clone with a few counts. CDR3 in amino acids: CASSAKAGGGEQFF. The DNA of the CDR3 is TGTGCCAGCAGCGCCAAAGCAGGGGGCGGTGAGCAGTTCTTC. The chain employs TRBV7-2 and TRBJ2-1, with 8 bases fitting TRBD1. The germline CDR1 and CDR2 sequences are SGHTA and FQGNSA. With 5 bases clipped from V and 9 bases from J, the junction kept 9 bases outside the gene matches. The CDR3 spans 14 residues.

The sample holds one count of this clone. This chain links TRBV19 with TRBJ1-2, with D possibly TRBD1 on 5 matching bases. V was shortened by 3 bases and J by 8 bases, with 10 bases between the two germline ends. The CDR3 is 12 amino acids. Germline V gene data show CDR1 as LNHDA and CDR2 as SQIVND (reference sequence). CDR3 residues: CASSITGTGYTF. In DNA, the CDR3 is TGTGCCAGTAGTATTACTGGGACCGGCTACACCTTC.

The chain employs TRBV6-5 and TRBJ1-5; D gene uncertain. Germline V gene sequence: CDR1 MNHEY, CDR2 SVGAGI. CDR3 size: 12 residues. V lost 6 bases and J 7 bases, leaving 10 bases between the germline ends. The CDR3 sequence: CASSRLGQPQHF. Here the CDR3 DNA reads TGTGCCAGCAGCCGGTTGGGACAGCCCCAGCATTTT.

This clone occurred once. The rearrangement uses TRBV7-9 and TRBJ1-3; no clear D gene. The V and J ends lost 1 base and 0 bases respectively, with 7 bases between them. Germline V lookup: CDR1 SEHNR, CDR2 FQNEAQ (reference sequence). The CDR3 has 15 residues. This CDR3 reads CASSLEGLSGNTIYF. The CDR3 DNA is TGTGCCAGCAGCTTAGAAGGCCTCTCTGGAAACACCATATATTTT.

The CDR3 here is CASRPQANTGELFF. The CDR3 coding sequence is TGTGCCAGCAGGCCACAAGCGAACACCGGGGAGCTGTTTTTT. V and J are TRBV2 and TRBJ2-2, with no clear D. The CDR3 covers 14 residues. V shed 6 bases and J shed 0 bases, with 8 bases lying between them. CDR1 and CDR2 (germline): SNHLY, FYNNEI. The full variable domain, completed using reference TRBV2 and TRBJ2-2, is EPEVTQTPSHQVTQMGQEVILRCVPISNHLYFYWYRQILGQKVEFLVSFYNNEISEKSEIFDDQFSVERPDGSNFTLKIRSTKLEDSAMYFCASRPQANTGELFFGEGSRLTVL.

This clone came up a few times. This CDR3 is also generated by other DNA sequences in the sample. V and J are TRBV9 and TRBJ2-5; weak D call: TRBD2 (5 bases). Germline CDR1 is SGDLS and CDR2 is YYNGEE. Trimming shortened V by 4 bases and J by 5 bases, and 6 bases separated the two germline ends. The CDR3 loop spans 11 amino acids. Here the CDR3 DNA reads TGTGCCAGCAGCAGAGGGGAGACCCAGTACTTC. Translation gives CASSRGETQYF.

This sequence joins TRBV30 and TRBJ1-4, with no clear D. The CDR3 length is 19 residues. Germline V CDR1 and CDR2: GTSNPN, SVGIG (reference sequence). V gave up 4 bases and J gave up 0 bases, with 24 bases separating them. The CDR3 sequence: CAWTHRVIGQGTTNEKLFF. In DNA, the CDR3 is TGTGCCTGGACCCACAGAGTAATCGGGCAAGGGACAACTAATGAAAAACTGTTTTTT.

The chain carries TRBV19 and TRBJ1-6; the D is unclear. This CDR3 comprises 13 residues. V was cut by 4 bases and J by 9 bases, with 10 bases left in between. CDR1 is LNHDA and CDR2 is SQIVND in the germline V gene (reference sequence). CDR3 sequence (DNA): TGTGCCAGTAGTACAGAATCAGTTTCACCCCTCCACTTT. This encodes CASSTESVSPLHF.

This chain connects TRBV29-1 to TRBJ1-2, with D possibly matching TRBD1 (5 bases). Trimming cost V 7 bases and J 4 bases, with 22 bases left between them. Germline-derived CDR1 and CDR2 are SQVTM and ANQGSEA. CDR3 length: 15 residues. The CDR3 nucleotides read TGCAGCGCCCCGGCGAATCTTGATAGGGGCTATGGCTACACCTTC. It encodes CSAPANLDRGYGYTF.

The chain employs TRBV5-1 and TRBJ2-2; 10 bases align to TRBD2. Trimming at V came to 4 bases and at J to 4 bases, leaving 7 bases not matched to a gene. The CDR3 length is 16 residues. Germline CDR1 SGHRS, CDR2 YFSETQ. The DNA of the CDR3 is TGCGCCAGCAGCCTATCAGTAGCGGGGGGCACCGGGGAGCTGTTTTTT. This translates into CASSLSVAGGTGELFF.

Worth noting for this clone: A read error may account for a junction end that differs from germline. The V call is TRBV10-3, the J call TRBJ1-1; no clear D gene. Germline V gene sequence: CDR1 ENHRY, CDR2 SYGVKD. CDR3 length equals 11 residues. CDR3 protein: CAIIENTEAFF. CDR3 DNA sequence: TGTGCCATCATTGAGAACACTGAAGCTTTCTTT.

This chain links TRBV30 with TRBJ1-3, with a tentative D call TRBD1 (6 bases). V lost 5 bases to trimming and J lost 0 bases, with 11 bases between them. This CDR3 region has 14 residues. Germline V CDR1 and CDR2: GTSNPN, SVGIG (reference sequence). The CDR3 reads CAWSTGSSGNTIYF. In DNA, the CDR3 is TGTGCCTGGTCGACAGGAAGCTCTGGAAACACCATATATTTT.

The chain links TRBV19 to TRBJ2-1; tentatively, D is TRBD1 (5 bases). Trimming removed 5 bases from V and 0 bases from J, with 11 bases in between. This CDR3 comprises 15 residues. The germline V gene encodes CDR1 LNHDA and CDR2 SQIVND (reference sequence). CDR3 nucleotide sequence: TGTGCCAGTAGTGAGTCACAGGTCTCCTACAATGAGCAGTTCTTC. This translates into CASSESQVSYNEQFF.

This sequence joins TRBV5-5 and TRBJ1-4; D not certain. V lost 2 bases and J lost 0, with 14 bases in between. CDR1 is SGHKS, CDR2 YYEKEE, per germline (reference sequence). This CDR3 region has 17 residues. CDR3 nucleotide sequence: TGTGCCAGCAGCTTTTCCCCGGACCCTGCAACTAATGAAAAACTGTTTTTT. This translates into CASSFSPDPATNEKLFF.

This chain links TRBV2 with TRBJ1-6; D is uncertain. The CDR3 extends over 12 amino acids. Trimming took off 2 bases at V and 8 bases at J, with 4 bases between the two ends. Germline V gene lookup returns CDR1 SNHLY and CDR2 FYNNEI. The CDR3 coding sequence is TGTGCCAGCAGTGAAAGAGATTCACCCCTCCACTTT. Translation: CASSERDSPLHF. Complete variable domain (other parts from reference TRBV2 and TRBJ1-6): EPEVTQTPSHQVTQMGQEVILRCVPISNHLYFYWYRQILGQKVEFLVSFYNNEISEKSEIFDDQFSVERPDGSNFTLKIRSTKLEDSAMYFCASSERDSPLHFGNGTRLTVT.

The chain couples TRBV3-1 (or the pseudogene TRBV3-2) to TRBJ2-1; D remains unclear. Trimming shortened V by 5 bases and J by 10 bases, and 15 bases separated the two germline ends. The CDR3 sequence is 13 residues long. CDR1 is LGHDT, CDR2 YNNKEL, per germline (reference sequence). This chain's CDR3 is CASSSRPLGEQFF. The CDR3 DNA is TGTGCCAGCAGCTCCCGCCCGCTAGGGGAGCAGTTCTTC.

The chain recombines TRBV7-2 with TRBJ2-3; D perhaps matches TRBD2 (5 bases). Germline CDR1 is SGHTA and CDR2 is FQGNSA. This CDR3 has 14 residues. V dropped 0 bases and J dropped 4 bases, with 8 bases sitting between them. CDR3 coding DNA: TGTGCCAGCAGCTTAGCGGTTAGCGCAGATACGCAGTATTTT. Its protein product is CASSLAVSADTQYF. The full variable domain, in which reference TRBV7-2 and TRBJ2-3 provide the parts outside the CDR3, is GAGVSQSPSNKVTEKGKDVELRCDPISGHTALYWYRQSLGQGLEFLIYFQGNSAPDKSGLPSDRFSAERTGGSVSTLTIQRTQQEDSAVYLCASSLAVSADTQYFGPGTRLTVL.

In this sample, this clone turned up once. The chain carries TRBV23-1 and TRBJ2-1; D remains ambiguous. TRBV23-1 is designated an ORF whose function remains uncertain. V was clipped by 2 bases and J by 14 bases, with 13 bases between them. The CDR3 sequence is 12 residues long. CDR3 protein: CASSQAQEVKFF. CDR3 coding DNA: TGCGCCAGCAGTCAAGCCCAGGAAGTTAAGTTCTTC.